The clone carrying this TCR beta chain was seen more than once but under ten times. Its target is unknown. From the 5' RACE reads, TCRdb called clonotypes with MiXCR, one entry per CDR3 protein. Among about 38,000 distinct CDR3 sequences listed, 4% to 6% were seen once. Germline V gene sequence: CDR1 DFQATT, CDR2 SNEGSKA (reference sequence). The CDR3 runs to 17 residues. Trimming cost V 1 base and J 4 bases; bases outside gene matches: 9. The sample is drawn from a study of spatial heterogeneity in lung cancer. Study-wide results and limits: The appearance of ubiquitous expanded tumor TCRs in blood was greater at resection than follow-up.

Time point here: sample taken at primary tumor resection. The authors sequenced whole RNA from tumor, nontumor lung or frozen PBMC without sorting. Source: PBMCs, taken at surgery. V usage is TRBV20-1 and J usage is TRBJ2-1; TRBD2 agrees at 11 bases. This TCR derives from a female donor with early-stage non-small cell lung cancer. DNA for the CDR3: TGCAGTGCTAGAGTTTCGACTAGCGGGGCCCGGTACAATGAGCAGTTCTTC. As protein: CSARVSTSGARYNEQFF.